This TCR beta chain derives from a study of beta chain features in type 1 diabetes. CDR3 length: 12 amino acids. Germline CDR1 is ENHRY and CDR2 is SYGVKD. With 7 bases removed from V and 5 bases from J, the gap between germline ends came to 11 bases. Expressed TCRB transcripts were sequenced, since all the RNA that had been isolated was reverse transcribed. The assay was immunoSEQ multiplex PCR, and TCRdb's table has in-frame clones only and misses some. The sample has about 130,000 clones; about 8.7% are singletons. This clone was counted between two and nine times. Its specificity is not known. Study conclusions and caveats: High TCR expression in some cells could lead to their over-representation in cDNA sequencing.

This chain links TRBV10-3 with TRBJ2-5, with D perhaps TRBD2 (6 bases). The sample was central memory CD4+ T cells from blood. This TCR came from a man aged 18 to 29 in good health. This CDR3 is CAIKDRGETQYF. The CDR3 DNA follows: TGTGCCATCAAGGACCGGGGGGAGACCCAGTACTTC.